The rows below give T cell receptor beta chains drawn from one sample of a study of OX40 agonist ivuxolimab in advanced cancers. The assay was immunoSEQ multiplex PCR, and TCRdb's table has in-frame clones only and misses some. Of under 50,000 clones in the sample, roughly 90% were seen once. Sequences were derived from CD4+ or CD8+ T cells sorted from blood, sampled in a trial of the OX40 agonist ivuxolimab. The origin of the receptors is an adult with an advanced solid tumor such as melanoma, head and neck, liver or kidney cancer. The CDR3 runs from the conserved cysteine through the conserved F or W. Fields, in order: V gene, clone size, D gene, J gene, CDR3 protein, CDR3 DNA. The D gene is left open where the match is weak. Rows may omit the clone size; those that give it use once, few, many or a size class.

>TRBV27|.|TRBD1|TRBJ1-1
CASSVDRGRSEAFF
TGTGCCAGCAGCGTTGACAGGGGGCGTTCTGAAGCTTTCTTT
>TRBV7-6|.|.|TRBJ1-1
CASSLGVRQGGTEAFF
TGTGCCAGCAGCTTAGGTGTTCGGCAGGGAGGGACTGAAGCTTTCTTT
>TRBV5-6|.|.|TRBJ2-5
CASSAGTTRSGQETQYF
TGTGCCAGCAGCGCCGGGACAACTCGTAGTGGCCAAGAGACCCAGTACTTC
>TRBV19|.|.|TRBJ1-6
CASTIEAGDNSPLHF
TGTGCCAGTACCATAGAGGCAGGGGACAATTCACCCCTCCACTTT
>TRBV4-3|once|TRBD2|TRBJ2-2
CASSQTKMVGLAGHTGELFF
TGCGCCAGCAGCCAGACAAAGATGGTAGGACTAGCTGGACACACCGGGGAGCTGTTTTTT
>TRBV6-4|.|.|TRBJ2-3
CASSDSAGSTDTQYF
TGTGCCAGCAGTGACTCGGCGGGTAGCACAGATACGCAGTATTTT
>TRBV7-2|.|TRBD2|TRBJ2-3
CASSSLAGVDTQYF
TGTGCCAGCAGCTCTCTAGCGGGAGTGGATACGCAGTATTTT
>TRBV13|.|.|TRBJ2-1
CASSLGLMINEQFF
TGTGCCAGCAGCTTGGGGCTAATGATCAATGAGCAGTTCTTC
>TRBV27|.|.|TRBJ2-7
CASRFSGSRTYEQYF
TGTGCCAGCAGATTCTCCGGGTCCAGAACCTACGAGCAGTACTTC
>TRBV27|.|TRBD1|TRBJ2-5
CASRSDRGRTETQYF
TGTGCCAGCAGGTCAGACAGGGGTCGTACGGAGACCCAGTACTTC
>TRBV21-1|few|.|TRBJ2-3
CASSKGRENSGSGTDTQYF
TGTGCCAGCAGCAAAGGTAGGGAGAATAGCGGGAGCGGCACAGATACGCAGTATTTT
>TRBV29-1|.|TRBD2|TRBJ2-7
CSVELGLAGSYEQYF
TGCAGCGTTGAATTAGGACTAGCGGGTTCTTACGAGCAGTACTTC
>TRBV9|.|.|TRBJ1-5
CASSVGANQPQHF
TGTGCCAGCAGCGTAGGGGCCAATCAGCCCCAGCATTTT
>TRBV11-3|.|.|TRBJ2-3
CASYQGDTQYF
TGTGCCAGCTATCAGGGAGATACGCAGTATTTT
>TRBV4-1|.|.|TRBJ1-1
CASSPGGRGTEAFF
TGCGCCAGCAGCCCCGGGGGCCGGGGGACTGAAGCTTTCTTT
>TRBV7-8|.|.|TRBJ2-6
CASSLELGGILSSGANVLTF
TGTGCCAGCAGCTTAGAATTGGGGGGCATCCTGAGCTCTGGGGCCAACGTCCTGACTTTC
>TRBV28|.|TRBD2|TRBJ2-2
CASSFGLAGAERGELFF
TGTGCCAGCAGTTTCGGGCTAGCGGGGGCCGAGAGGGGGGAGCTGTTTTTT
>TRBV28|.|.|TRBJ2-7
CASSSGAYEQYF
TGTGCCAGCAGTTCAGGCGCCTACGAGCAGTACTTC
>TRBV13|once|TRBD2|TRBJ2-6
CASSFPSGRWSSGANVLTF
TGTGCCAGCAGCTTCCCAAGCGGGAGGTGGTCCTCTGGGGCCAACGTCCTGACTTTC
>TRBV27|.|TRBD2|TRBJ2-3
CASSLGTGRLADPSTDTQYF
TGTGCCAGCAGTTTAGGGACGGGTAGACTAGCGGACCCTAGCACAGATACGCAGTATTTT
>TRBV14|.|.|TRBJ2-3
CASSQEAGHLTDTQYF
TGTGCCAGCAGCCAAGAGGCGGGACATCTCACAGATACGCAGTATTTT
>TRBV6-6|.|.|TRBJ1-1
CASRALMNTEAFF
TGTGCCAGCAGGGCACTCATGAACACTGAAGCTTTCTTT
>TRBV9|.|.|TRBJ1-5
CASSAPWGGDQPQHF
TGTGCCAGCAGCGCCCCCTGGGGGGGCGACCAGCCCCAGCATTTT
>TRBV4-1|.|.|TRBJ2-6
CASSQVSSGANVLTF
TGCGCCAGCAGCCAAGTATCCTCTGGGGCCAACGTCCTGACTTTC
>TRBV11-1|.|.|TRBJ2-7
CASSLNRDEQYF
TGTGCCAGCAGCTTGAACAGGGACGAGCAGTACTTC
>TRBV11-2|.|.|TRBJ1-2
CACRGFEDYGYTF
TGTGCCTGCCGCGGGTTCGAGGACTATGGCTACACCTTC
>TRBV27|.|.|TRBJ2-7
CASSLWRQIYEQYF
TGTGCCAGCAGTTTATGGAGACAGATCTACGAGCAGTACTTC
>TRBV7-9|.|TRBD1|TRBJ2-7
CASSHPLDRPQGGGEQYF
TGTGCCAGCAGCCACCCCTTGGACAGGCCCCAGGGTGGAGGCGAGCAGTACTTC
>TRBV7-9|once|.|TRBJ2-2
CASSSGQGPTGELFF
.
>TRBV7-3|.|.|TRBJ2-1
CASSLGGLNEQFF
TGTGCCAGCAGCTTAGGGGGTCTCAATGAGCAGTTCTTC
>TRBV7-9|.|.|TRBJ2-1
CASTDSGNNEQFF
TGTGCCAGCACCGATTCCGGGAACAATGAGCAGTTCTTC
>TRBV19|once|.|TRBJ1-1
CASSPGQGMRAFF
TGTGCCAGTAGTCCAGGGCAGGGGATGCGGGCTTTCTTT
>TRBV7-9|once|.|TRBJ2-1
CASSLAENEQFF
TGTGCCAGCAGCTTAGCGGAGAATGAGCAGTTCTTC
>TRBV2|.|.|TRBJ2-1
CASRPIGGSYNEQFF
TGTGCCAGCCGTCCGATAGGGGGGTCCTACAATGAGCAGTTCTTC
>TRBV11-2|.|TRBD1|TRBJ1-6
CASSLDRRTGVINSPLHF
TGTGCCAGCAGCTTAGATAGAAGAACAGGGGTGATCAATTCACCCCTCCACTTT
>TRBV7-9|.|.|TRBJ2-1
CASSRDGAMNEQFF
TGTGCCAGCAGCAGGGACGGCGCGATGAATGAGCAGTTCTTC
>TRBV4-3|.|.|TRBJ1-2
CASSAEAVGSNYGYTF
TGCGCCAGCAGCGCTGAGGCAGTTGGGTCTAACTATGGCTACACCTTC
>TRBV5-8|.|TRBD1|TRBJ2-5
CASSLGQGEETQYF
TGTGCCAGCAGCTTGGGACAGGGAGAAGAGACCCAGTACTTC
>TRBV30|.|.|TRBJ2-1
CAWSDLRGKLHLSSYNEQFF
TGTGCCTGGAGTGATTTACGAGGGAAACTTCACCTGAGCTCCTACAATGAGCAGTTCTTC
>TRBV29-1|.|TRBD1|TRBJ1-2
CSVAGTGGAVYGYTF
TGCAGCGTGGCCGGGACAGGGGGCGCAGTCTATGGCTACACCTTC
>TRBV7-8|.|.|TRBJ1-4
CASSLALGPRPEKLFF
TGTGCCAGCAGCTTAGCCCTGGGGCCGCGCCCGGAAAAACTGTTTTTT
>TRBV7-6|.|.|TRBJ2-7
CASSLGTASYEQYF
TGTGCCAGCAGCTTAGGGACAGCCTCCTACGAGCAGTACTTC
>TRBV6-5|.|.|TRBJ1-1
CASSYSGGTEAFF
TGTGCCAGCAGTTACTCGGGGGGCACTGAAGCTTTCTTT
>TRBV5-1|.|TRBD2|TRBJ2-2
CASRYRGLTTSGRSGELFF
TGCGCCAGCAGATACAGGGGGCTAACGACTAGCGGGAGGTCCGGGGAGCTGTTTTTT
>TRBV5-5|.|TRBD1|TRBJ1-2
CASSLADRGRFGYTF
TGTGCCAGCAGCTTGGCCGACAGGGGCAGGTTCGGCTACACCTTC
>TRBV7-9|.|.|TRBJ2-1
CASSTGEIEQFF
TGTGCCAGCAGCACCGGCGAGATTGAGCAGTTCTTC
>TRBV7-9|.|.|TRBJ2-1
CASSFSASHNEQFF
TGTGCCAGCAGCTTTAGCGCTAGCCACAATGAGCAGTTCTTC
>TRBV6-1|.|.|TRBJ2-1
CASSEALMYNEQFF
TGTGCCAGCAGTGAAGCGTTGATGTACAATGAGCAGTTCTTC
>TRBV27|.|TRBD1|TRBJ2-2
CASSLGQGSTGELFF
TGTGCCAGCAGTTTGGGACAGGGGAGCACCGGGGAGCTGTTTTTT
>TRBV5-4|.|TRBD2|TRBJ2-1
CATRGLAEPVGNEQFF
TGTGCCACCCGAGGGCTAGCGGAGCCGGTGGGCAATGAGCAGTTCTTC
>TRBV7-9|.|.|TRBJ2-1
CASSGGGQSYNEQFF
TGTGCCAGCAGCGGAGGGGGACAGTCCTACAATGAGCAGTTCTTC
>TRBV30|.|.|TRBJ1-1
CAWSGTENTEAFF
TGTGCCTGGAGTGGGACGGAGAACACTGAAGCTTTCTTT
>TRBV10-2|.|TRBD2|TRBJ2-7
CASRGMGYEQYF
TGCGCCTCGCGGGGGATGGGGTACGAGCAGTACTTC
>TRBV28|.|.|TRBJ2-2
CASRGPKITGLRTGELFF
TGTGCCAGCAGGGGCCCTAAGATTACGGGCCTACGGACCGGGGAGCTGTTTTTT